This TCR beta chain is drawn from a study of Graves' ophthalmopathy and Graves' hyperthyroidism. Patients were left out if they had other autoimmune diseases, uncontrolled infections, pregnancy or lactation. RNA served as the template for amplifying TCR beta CDR3 regions. HTBI primers served in a first-round RT-PCR, which a second-round multiplex PCR followed. TCRdb independently ran MiXCR on the multiplex PCR reads; one entry per CDR3 protein. The sample contains almost 750,000 distinct CDR3 sequences, 40% of which appear only once. Sequencing was performed on peripheral blood. The sequence was obtained from an adult man with Graves' ophthalmopathy.

CDR3 nucleotide sequence: TGCGCCAGCAGCTTGGGGCTGGGACAGGGATACGAGCAGTACTTC. It encodes CASSLGLGQGYEQYF. The V call is TRBV5-1, the J call TRBJ2-7; 9 nucleotides line up with TRBD1. This CDR3 has 15 residues. The germline gives CDR1 SGHRS, CDR2 YFSETQ. The V and J ends lost 0 bases and 4 bases, in that order; junction bases with no gene match: 5.